The source of this T cell receptor beta chain is a study of Graves' ophthalmopathy and Graves' hyperthyroidism. Study-wide results and caveats: With roughly 88% sensitivity and about 83% specificity, a 13-signature model separated ophthalmopathy from stable hyperthyroidism.

This CDR3 comprises 13 residues. Germline V CDR1 and CDR2: SGHTA, FQGTGA. Deletions cut 5 bases from V and 3 bases from J, with 11 bases between. Amplification from RNA transcripts yielded the TCR beta CDR3 regions. HTBI primers primed a first-round RT-PCR, and a second-round multiplex PCR followed. TCRdb reprocessed the multiplex PCR reads via MiXCR and lists one record per CDR3 protein. The table lists approximately 700,000 distinct CDR3 sequences, about 38% of them singletons. This clonotype has a single count. The antigen is unknown. Other autoimmune diseases, uncontrolled infections, pregnancy or lactation excluded patients from enrollment. The evidence that diagnosis relied on was clinical symptoms, serum thyroxine, TRAb, thyroid ultrasound and orbital computed tomography. PBMCs came from roughly 10 ml of fresh peripheral blood.

The specimen sequenced was peripheral blood. This receptor was identified in an adult man with Graves' ophthalmopathy. The gene calls are TRBV7-3 and TRBJ2-7; D is perhaps TRBD2 (6 bases). In nucleotides, the CDR3 is TGTGCCAGCAGCCGGGGGATGAACTACGAGCAGTACTTC. This encodes CASSRGMNYEQYF.